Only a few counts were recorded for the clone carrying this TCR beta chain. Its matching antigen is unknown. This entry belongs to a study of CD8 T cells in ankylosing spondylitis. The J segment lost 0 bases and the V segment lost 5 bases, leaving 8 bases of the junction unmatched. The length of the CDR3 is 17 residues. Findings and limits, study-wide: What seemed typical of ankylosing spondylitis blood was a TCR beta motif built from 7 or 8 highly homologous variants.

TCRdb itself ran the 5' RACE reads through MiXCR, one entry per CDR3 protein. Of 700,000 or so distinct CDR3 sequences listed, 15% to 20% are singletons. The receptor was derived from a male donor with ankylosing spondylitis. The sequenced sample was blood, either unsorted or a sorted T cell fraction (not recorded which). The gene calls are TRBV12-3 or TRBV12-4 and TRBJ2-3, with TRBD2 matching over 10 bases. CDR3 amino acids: CASSNPGLAESTDTQYF. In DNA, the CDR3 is TGTGCCAGCAGTAACCCAGGACTAGCGGAGAGCACAGATACGCAGTATTTT.